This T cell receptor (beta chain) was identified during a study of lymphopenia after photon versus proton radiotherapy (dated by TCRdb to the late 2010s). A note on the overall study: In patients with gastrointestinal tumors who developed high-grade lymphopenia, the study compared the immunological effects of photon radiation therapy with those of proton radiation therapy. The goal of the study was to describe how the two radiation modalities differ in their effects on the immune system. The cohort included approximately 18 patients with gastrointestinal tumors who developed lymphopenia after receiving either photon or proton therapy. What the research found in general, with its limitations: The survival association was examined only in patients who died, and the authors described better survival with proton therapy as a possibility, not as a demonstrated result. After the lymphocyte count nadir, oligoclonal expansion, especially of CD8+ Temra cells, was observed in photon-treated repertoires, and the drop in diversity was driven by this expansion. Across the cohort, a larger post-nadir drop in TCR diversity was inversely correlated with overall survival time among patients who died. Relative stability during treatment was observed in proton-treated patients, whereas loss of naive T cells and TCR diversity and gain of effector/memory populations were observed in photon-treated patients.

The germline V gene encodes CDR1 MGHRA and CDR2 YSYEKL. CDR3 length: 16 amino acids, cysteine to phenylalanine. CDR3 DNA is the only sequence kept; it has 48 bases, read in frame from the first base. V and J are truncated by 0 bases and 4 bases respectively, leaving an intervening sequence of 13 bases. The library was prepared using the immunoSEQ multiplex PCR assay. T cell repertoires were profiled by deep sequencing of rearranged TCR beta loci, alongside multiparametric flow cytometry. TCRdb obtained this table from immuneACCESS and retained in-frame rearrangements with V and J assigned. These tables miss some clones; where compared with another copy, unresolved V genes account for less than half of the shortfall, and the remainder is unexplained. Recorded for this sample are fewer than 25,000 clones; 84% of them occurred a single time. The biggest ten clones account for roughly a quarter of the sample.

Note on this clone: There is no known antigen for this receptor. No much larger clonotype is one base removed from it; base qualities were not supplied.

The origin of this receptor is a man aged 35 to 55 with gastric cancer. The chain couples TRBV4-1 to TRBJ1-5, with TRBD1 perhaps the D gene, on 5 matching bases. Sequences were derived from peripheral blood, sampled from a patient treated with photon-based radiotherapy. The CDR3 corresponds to CASSQDAVGANQPQHF. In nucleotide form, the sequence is TGCGCCAGCAGCCAAGATGCAGTCGGGGCGAATCAGCCCCAGCATTTT.